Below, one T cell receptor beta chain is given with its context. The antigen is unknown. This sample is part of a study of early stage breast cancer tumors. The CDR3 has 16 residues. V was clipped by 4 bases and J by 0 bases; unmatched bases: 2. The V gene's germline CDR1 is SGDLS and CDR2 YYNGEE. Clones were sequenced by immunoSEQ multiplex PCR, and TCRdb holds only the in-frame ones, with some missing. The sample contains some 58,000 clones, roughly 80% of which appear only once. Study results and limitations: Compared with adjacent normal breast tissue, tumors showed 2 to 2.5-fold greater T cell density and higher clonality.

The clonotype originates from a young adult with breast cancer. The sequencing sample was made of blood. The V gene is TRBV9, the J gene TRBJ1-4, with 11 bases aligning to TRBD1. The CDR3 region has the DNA TGTGCCAGCAGCCGGACAGGGGGCCCAACTAATGAAAAACTGTTTTTT. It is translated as CASSRTGGPTNEKLFF.